This T cell receptor (beta chain) is drawn from a study of read filtering for tumor transcriptome and immune sequencing. In the study overall: Mean patient age was roughly 66 years, range roughly 45 to 80; around 16 male, about 15 female. R-ISS stage counts were 8 or 9 for I, 16 for II, six or seven for III.

The sample holds many counts of this clonotype. From about 400 ng of RNA, a library with molecular barcoded alpha/delta and beta/gamma adaptors was made. Each CDR3 protein is one row after TCRdb ran MiXCR on the reads. The data contain some 130,000 distinct CDR3 sequences, around 14% of them singletons. The V gene end was trimmed by 5 bases and the J gene end by 5 bases; junction bases not matched to a gene: 7. This CDR3 has 14 amino acids. CDR1 SGHAT and CDR2 FQNNGV come from the germline V gene. Sequenced material: a population of CD138-negative cells sorted from bone marrow. The source of this sequence is a donor aged 40 or older with multiple myeloma. This chain joins TRBV11-2 and TRBJ2-5; 8 bases match TRBD1. The CDR3 sequence: CASSPRTGRETQYF. In DNA form, the CDR3 reads TGTGCCAGCAGCCCGCGGACAGGGCGTGAGACCCAGTACTTC.